Below are 2 T cell receptor beta chains sequenced from a single sample in a study of Graves' ophthalmopathy and Graves' hyperthyroidism. The authors amplified TCR beta CDR3 regions, and they did so from RNA transcripts for repertoire sequencing. Investigators did first-round RT-PCR with HTBI primers, then second-round multiplex PCR. TCRdb re-analysed the multiplex PCR reads in MiXCR, keeping a single row per CDR3 protein. Of around 600,000 distinct CDR3 sequences detected, just over 40% appear once; the ten largest clones hold 2.5% to 3.5%. The sequenced material came from peripheral blood. The receptors here all came from an adult man with Graves' ophthalmopathy.

The V gene is TRBV6-1, the J gene TRBJ1-1, with D possibly TRBD1 on 6 matching bases. Germline-derived CDR1 and CDR2 are MNHNS and SASEGT. Trimming removed 1 base from V and 3 bases from J, with 12 bases in between. The CDR3 length is 15 residues. CDR3 sequence: CASSEGGGPHTEAFF. The DNA for the CDR3 is TGTGCCAGCAGTGAAGGGGGGGGGCCCCACACTGAAGCTTTCTTT.

In this sample, this clonotype turned up many times. This may be a read error, as it is one base from a much larger clone. CDR3: CAISERYEQYF. The CDR3 DNA reads as TGTGCCATCAGTGAGAGGTACGAGCAGTACTTC. V usage is TRBV10-3 and J usage is TRBJ2-7; D gene unclear. Germline loops: CDR1 ENHRY, CDR2 SYGVKD. This CDR3 is 11 amino acids long. Trimming left V 2 bases short and J 4 bases short, with 3 bases between.